These 21 T cell receptor beta chains were all obtained from the same sample, sequenced in a study of beta chain features in type 1 diabetes. Study observations and caveats: When Type 1 diabetes patients were examined, their TCRB CDR3s proved moderately but significantly shorter in all four CD4+ subsets.

The antigens of these receptors remain unknown. The study reverse transcribed the entire isolated RNA, so it sequenced expressed TCRB transcripts. Profiling relied on immunoSEQ multiplex PCR, and the TCRdb table lists in-frame clones only, not all of them. Seen here are hundreds of thousands of clones, roughly an eighth observed once, and the top ten hold just under 0.04%. Sequenced input: naive CD4+ T cells from blood. Receptor source: a man between 18 and 35 years old with type 1 diabetes.

This clone has a handful of counts. The chain links TRBV29-1 to TRBJ1-2, with a weak D call TRBD1 (6 bases). V shed 0 bases and J shed 4 bases, with 12 bases lying between them. The CDR3 totals 14 residues. The V gene's germline CDR1 is SQVTM and CDR2 ANQGSEA. The CDR3 nucleotides read TGCAGCGTTGAAGATGGGGGGGGCCCCTATGGCTACACCTTC. It translates to CSVEDGGGPYGYTF.

V and J are TRBV28 and TRBJ2-2; D ambiguous. V lost 7 bases, J lost 4 bases, and 10 bases lay in between. The CDR3 covers 13 residues. From germline, CDR1 is MDHEN and CDR2 SYDVKM. For the CDR3, the DNA is TGTGCCAGCAATACCGTGTCCACCGGGGAGCTGTTTTTT. Encoded protein: CASNTVSTGELFF.

About this clone: The same CDR3 arises from other DNA sequences in this sample as well. The CDR3 nucleotides read TGTGCCAGCAGTTACTCAGGGACAGGGGGCTACGAGCAGTACTTC. As protein: CASSYSGTGGYEQYF. J is TRBJ2-7 and V is TRBV6-5, with 11 positions matching TRBD1. V shed 0 bases, J shed 3 bases, and the junction held 1 base outside the gene matches. The CDR3 contains 15 residues. Germline V lookup: CDR1 MNHEY, CDR2 SVGAGI.

The CDR3 sequence is CASRGGQHTGELFF. CDR3 in DNA: TGTGCCAGCAGGGGTGGACAGCACACCGGGGAGCTGTTTTTT. The chain employs TRBV28 and TRBJ2-2; tentative D call: TRBD1 (6 bases). The CDR3 loop spans 14 amino acids. The V end lost 6 bases, the J end lost 3 bases, and 11 bases lay between the germline ends. Germline loops: CDR1 MDHEN, CDR2 SYDVKM.

The chain recombines TRBV29-1 with TRBJ2-1; D is unresolved. This CDR3 spans 14 amino acids. The germline V gene has CDR1 SQVTM and CDR2 ANQGSEA. Trimming pared 0 bases from V and 13 bases from J, leaving 19 bases between. CDR3 region: CSVEDPLSKAPQFF. The CDR3 DNA is TGCAGCGTTGAAGATCCATTGAGTAAGGCCCCCCAGTTCTTC.

In this sample, this clone turned up a few times. The chain has TRBV10-3 and TRBJ1-5; D is ambiguous. Trimming removed 4 bases at V and 4 bases at J, with 11 bases between. Germline-derived CDR1 and CDR2 are ENHRY and SYGVKD. CDR3 length equals 14 residues. The CDR3 sequence: CAISGAGANQPQHF. The CDR3 DNA sequence: TGTGCCATCAGTGGGGCGGGAGCAAATCAGCCCCAGCATTTT.

About this clone: Other DNA sequences in this specimen translate into the identical CDR3. The rearrangement joins TRBV28 to TRBJ2-7; 9 bases align to TRBD2. Trimming cost V 6 bases and J 4 bases; bases outside gene matches: 7. This CDR3 is 14 amino acids long. Germline-derived CDR1 and CDR2 are MDHEN and SYDVKM. For the CDR3, the DNA is TGTGCCAGCAGCCTCCCGGGACTAGCTTACGAGCAGTACTTC. Protein: CASSLPGLAYEQYF.

This clone appeared a few times. The chain employs TRBV11-2 and TRBJ2-3; 7 nucleotides align to TRBD2. CDR1 is SGHAT, CDR2 FQNNGV, per germline. CDR3 size: 15 residues. V shed 5 bases, J shed 4 bases, and the junction held 9 bases outside the gene matches. The CDR3 DNA reads TGTGCCAGCAGCACCTTACGGGGGGTCGCAGATACGCAGTATTTT. Its translation: CASSTLRGVADTQYF. The full variable domain, with the rest looked up from reference TRBV11-2 and TRBJ2-3, is EAGVAQSPRYKIIEKRQSVAFWCNPISGHATLYWYQQILGQGPKLLIQFQNNGVVDDSQLPKDRFSAERLKGVDSTLKIQPAKLEDSAVYLCASSTLRGVADTQYFGPGTRLTVL.

The V and J genes are TRBV11-2 and TRBJ1-5, with D uncertain. Trimming shortened V by 4 bases and J by 10 bases, and 14 bases separated the two germline ends. The CDR3 runs to 13 residues. Germline V gene lookup returns CDR1 SGHAT and CDR2 FQNNGV. This CDR3 reads CASSYSGASPQHF. The CDR3 coding sequence is TGTGCCAGCAGCTACTCCGGCGCGAGCCCCCAGCATTTT.

Only a few counts were recorded for this clone. Other DNA sequences of this sample code for an identical CDR3. This chain joins TRBV7-9 and TRBJ1-1, with unresolved D. V lost 4 bases and J 1 base, leaving 7 bases between the germline ends. The CDR3 covers 13 residues. Germline loops: CDR1 SEHNR, CDR2 FQNEAQ (reference sequence). The CDR3 DNA is TGTGCCAGCAGCTACGCGGGGAACACTGAAGCTTTCTTT. This encodes CASSYAGNTEAFF.

This clone showed up just a few times. The chain carries TRBV5-4 and TRBJ2-7; D may be TRBD2 (5 bases). Germline CDR1 and CDR2: SGHNT and YYREEE (reference sequence). V was shortened by 4 bases and J by 2 bases, with 13 bases between the two germline ends. This CDR3 has 14 residues. The CDR3 DNA sequence: TGTGCCAGCAGCCAAGCGGATGAAACCTACGAGCAGTACTTC. Translating it yields CASSQADETYEQYF.

This clone has a handful of counts. The chain links TRBV28 to TRBJ1-2; D possibly corresponds to TRBD1 (6 bases). CDR3 size: 12 residues. Germline CDR1 MDHEN, CDR2 SYDVKM. V lost 10 bases to trimming and J lost 5 bases, with 14 bases between them. The CDR3 nucleotides read TGTGCCAACCAGGACAGCCGATATGGCTACACCTTC. Its protein product is CANQDSRYGYTF.

J is TRBJ1-1 and V is TRBV5-1; D uncertain. The V end was cut by 4 bases, the J end by 1 base, with 8 bases between. Per the germline V gene, CDR1 is SGHRS and CDR2 is YFSETQ. The CDR3 length is 13 residues. CDR3 in DNA: TGCGCCAGCAGCACCCGGGAGAACACTGAAGCTTTCTTT. It translates to CASSTRENTEAFF.

This clone was seen a few times. This chain connects TRBV5-6 to TRBJ1-1; D might be TRBD1 (6 bases). Germline V lookup: CDR1 SGHDT, CDR2 YYEEEE. V lost 7 bases and J lost 1, with 11 bases in between. The CDR3 spans 13 residues. The CDR3 is CASGRGGNTEAFF. The CDR3 DNA sequence: TGTGCCAGCGGAAGAGGGGGGAACACTGAAGCTTTCTTT.

This clone was seen more than once but under ten times. This rearrangement joins TRBV25-1 to TRBJ2-7, with D unresolved. Looked up from germline, CDR1 is MGHDK and CDR2 is SYGVNS. V was trimmed by 0 bases and J by 2 bases, leaving 8 bases between them. This CDR3 contains 14 residues. In nucleotides, the CDR3 is TGTGCCAGCAGTGAATATGCCAAGCCCTACGAGCAGTACTTC. Encoded protein: CASSEYAKPYEQYF.

This clone showed up just a few times. J is TRBJ1-2 and V is TRBV2; the D gene is possibly TRBD1 (5 bases). V was shortened by 11 bases and J by 3 bases, with 10 bases between the two germline ends. CDR3 size: 11 residues. Germline loops: CDR1 SNHLY, CDR2 FYNNEI. The CDR3 sequence is CACGADYGYTF. The CDR3 nucleotides are TGTGCCTGCGGGGCGGACTATGGCTACACCTTC. The full variable domain, rest sourced from reference TRBV2 and TRBJ1-2, is EPEVTQTPSHQVTQMGQEVILRCVPISNHLYFYWYRQILGQKVEFLVSFYNNEISEKSEIFDDQFSVERPDGSNFTLKIRSTKLEDSAMYFCACGADYGYTFGSGTRLTVV.

This sequence joins TRBV18 and TRBJ2-5, with D perhaps TRBD2 (5 bases). CDR3 length: 14 residues. Trimming cost V 3 bases and J 1 base, with 9 bases left between them. Germline-derived CDR1 and CDR2 are KGHSH and LQKENI. The CDR3 reads CASSPRGSQETQYF. The DNA for the CDR3 is TGTGCCAGCTCACCCCGGGGTTCCCAAGAGACCCAGTACTTC.

The genes are TRBV7-2 and TRBJ2-7; D is ambiguous. CDR3 length equals 11 residues. The ends were cut back, 5 bases at V and 4 bases at J, with 6 bases in the middle. The V gene's germline CDR1 is SGHTA and CDR2 FQGNSA. The CDR3 is CASSPQYEQYF. The CDR3 bases are TGTGCCAGCAGCCCACAGTACGAGCAGTACTTC.

This clone was observed a few times. The chain employs TRBV13 and TRBJ2-7, with D tentatively TRBD1 or TRBD2 (6 bases each). The CDR3 is made up of 14 amino acids. Germline-derived CDR1 and CDR2 are PRHDT and FYEKMQ (reference sequence). Trimming cost V 2 bases and J 5 bases, with 13 bases left between them. The CDR3 sequence: CASSLREGGNEQYF. The CDR3 DNA sequence: TGTGCCAGCAGCTTACGTGAGGGGGGCAACGAGCAGTACTTC.

This clone showed up just a few times. V gene TRBV19 combines with J gene TRBJ2-1; D perhaps matches TRBD2 (6 bases). Trimming stripped 3 bases from V and 2 bases from J, with 11 bases between. This CDR3 spans 15 amino acids. Germline CDR1 LNHDA, CDR2 SQIVND (reference sequence). CDR3 coding DNA: TGTGCCAGTAGTATGTGGGGGGAAGCCTACAATGAGCAGTTCTTC. Translation gives CASSMWGEAYNEQFF.

On this clone: The junction departs from the called germline gene at one end, perhaps through a read error. The chain couples TRBV7-2 to TRBJ2-5; no definite D call. CDR1 and CDR2 from the germline V gene are SGHTA and FQGNSA. The CDR3 sequence is 12 residues long. CDR3 in amino acids: CASSDVQKTQYF. The CDR3 region has the DNA TGTGCCAGCAGTGACGTCCAAAAGACCCAGTACTTC.